Listed below are T cell receptor beta chains from one sample, sequenced in a study of circulating CD8 cells and anti-PD-1 response in melanoma. Via MiXCR, TCRdb re-called the reads, giving one row per CDR3 protein. Here the sample spans approximately 420 distinct CDR3 sequences, approximately 6.9% being singletons. Material: CD8+ T cells from PBMCs, obtained at baseline or after one month of anti-PD-1 therapy (not recorded which). Receptor source: a human donor with melanoma. Both conserved end residues are part of each CDR3. The D gene is left open where the match is weak. Expanded clones are given a class, and other clones once, few, many or no size at all.

V gene	D gene	J gene	clone size	CDR3 DNA	CDR3 protein
TRBV28	.	TRBJ2-3	large	TGTGCCAGCAGTTTCCTTCAGGGCACAGATACGCAGTATTTT	CASSFLQGTDTQYF
TRBV18	.	TRBJ2-5	few	TGTGCCAGCTCACCAAGCCGGACGGGGAAAGAGACCCAGTACTTC	CASSPSRTGKETQYF
TRBV25-1	.	TRBJ1-3	.	TGTGCCAGCAGAACGGAGGGGGTCGGAAACACCATATATTTT	CASRTEGVGNTIYF
TRBV29-1	.	TRBJ2-5	large	TGCAGCGTTCAGTCGGGGGTCAGGGAGACCCAGTACTTC	CSVQSGVRETQYF
TRBV9	.	TRBJ2-6	large	TGTGCCAGCAGCGCTAGTCCCGAGGCCAACGTCCTGACTTTC	CASSASPEANVLTF
TRBV24-1	TRBD2	TRBJ2-3	large	TGTGCCACCCAGGGACTAGCGGGATCCACAGATACGCAGTATTTT	CATQGLAGSTDTQYF
TRBV9	TRBD2	TRBJ2-3	.	TGTGCCAGCAGCGTAGTCCCAGCGGGGGGCCGGGATACGCAGTATTTT	CASSVVPAGGRDTQYF
TRBV27	.	TRBJ1-2	few	TGTGCCAGCAGTTTATCTACAGGAGTCCATGGCTACACCTTC	CASSLSTGVHGYTF
TRBV12-3/TRBV12-4	.	TRBJ1-5	large	TGTGCCAGCAGTCCCAGCAATCAGCCCCAGCATTTT	CASSPSNQPQHF
TRBV24-1	.	TRBJ1-1	large	TGTGCCACCAGTGATCCCAACAGGTACGAAGCTTTCTTT	CATSDPNRYEAFF
TRBV4-3	.	TRBJ2-1	few	TGCGCCAGCAGCCCAGGGGTATCCTACAATGAGCAGTTCTTC	CASSPGVSYNEQFF
TRBV7-9	TRBD2	TRBJ2-7	large	TGTGCCAGCAGCGGCGCTAGCGGGGGAAACGAGCAGTACTTC	CASSGASGGNEQYF
TRBV27	.	TRBJ2-2	large	TGTGCCAGCAGTCGTCCGGTGACCGGGGAGCTGTTTTTT	CASSRPVTGELFF
TRBV27	TRBD2	TRBJ2-1	large	TGTGCCAGCAGGACACTAGCGGGGGCCTACAATGAGCAGTTCTTC	CASRTLAGAYNEQFF
TRBV4-1	TRBD1	TRBJ2-7	large	TGCGCCAGCAGCCAAGGTTCGGACAGGCCTACTTACGAGCAGTACTTC	CASSQGSDRPTYEQYF